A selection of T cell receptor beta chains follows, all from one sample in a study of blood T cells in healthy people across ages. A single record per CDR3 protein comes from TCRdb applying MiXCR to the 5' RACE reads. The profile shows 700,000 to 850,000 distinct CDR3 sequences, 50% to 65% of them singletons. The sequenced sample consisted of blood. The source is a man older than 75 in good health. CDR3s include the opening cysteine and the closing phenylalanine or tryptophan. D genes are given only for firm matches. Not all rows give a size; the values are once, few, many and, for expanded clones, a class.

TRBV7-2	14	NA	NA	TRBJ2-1	TGTGCCAGCCGGCTGGGACGACAGGCCAGTGAGCAGTTCTTC	CASRLGRQASEQFF
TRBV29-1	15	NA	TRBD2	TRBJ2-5	TGCAGCGCAGCGGGACTAGCGGGAGACACAGAGACCCAGTACTTC	CSAAGLAGDTETQYF
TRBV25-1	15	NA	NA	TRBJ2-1	TGTGCCAGCAGTGAAATCGGGGGACAGTACAATGAGCAGTTCTTC	CASSEIGGQYNEQFF
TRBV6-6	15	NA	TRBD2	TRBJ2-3	TGTGCCAGCAGTTATGGACTAGCGGGCACAGATACGCAGTATTTT	CASSYGLAGTDTQYF
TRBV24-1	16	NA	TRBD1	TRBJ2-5	TGTGCCACCAGTGATTCTCGGGACAGGATGAGGGAGACCCAGTACTTC	CATSDSRDRMRETQYF
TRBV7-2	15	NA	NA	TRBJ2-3	TGTGCCAGCAGCTTAGATCCCATTAGCACAGATACGCAGTATTTT	CASSLDPISTDTQYF
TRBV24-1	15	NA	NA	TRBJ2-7	TGTGCCACCAGTCGGGCCAGGGGACTCCCTTACGAGCAGTACTTC	CATSRARGLPYEQYF
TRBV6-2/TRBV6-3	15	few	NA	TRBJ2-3	TGTGCCAGCAGTTACGTCGACAGGCGTACAGATACGCAGTATTTT	CASSYVDRRTDTQYF
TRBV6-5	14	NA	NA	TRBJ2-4	TGTGCCAGCAGCCGCGGCCCTACATGGAACATTCAGTACTTC	CASSRGPTWNIQYF
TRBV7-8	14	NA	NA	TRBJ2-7	TGTGCCAGCACCACCCGGCTTGTCTCCTACGAGCAGTACTTC	CASTTRLVSYEQYF
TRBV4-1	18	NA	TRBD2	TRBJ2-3	TGCGCCAGCAGCCAGCCCCGACTAGCGGGAGGGCCAACAGATACGCAGTATTTT	CASSQPRLAGGPTDTQYF
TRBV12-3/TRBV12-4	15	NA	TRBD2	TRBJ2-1	TGTGCCAGCAGTTTAGATTGGACTAGCGGCGATGAGCAGTTCTTC	CASSLDWTSGDEQFF
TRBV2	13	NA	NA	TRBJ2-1	TGTGCCAGCAATGGACGGACCTACAATGAGCAGTTCTTC	CASNGRTYNEQFF
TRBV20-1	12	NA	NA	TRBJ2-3	TGCAGTGCTAAGAGAAGCACAGATACGCAGTATTTT	CSAKRSTDTQYF
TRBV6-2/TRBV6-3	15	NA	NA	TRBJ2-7	TGTGCCAGCAGTTTCATCAGGGAGCGGGCCTACGAGCAGTACTTC	CASSFIRERAYEQYF
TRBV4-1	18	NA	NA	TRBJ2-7	TGCGCCAGCAGCCCTAAGCCCCCCAGGGGTTTTAGTTACTACGAGCAGTACTTC	CASSPKPPRGFSYYEQYF
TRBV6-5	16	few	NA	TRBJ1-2	TGTGCCAGCAGACCCCATGACCCGAGGTTCCACTATGGCTACACCTTC	CASRPHDPRFHYGYTF
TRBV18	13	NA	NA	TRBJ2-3	TGTGCCAGCGCACCAAAGGACGGAGATACGCAGTATTTT	CASAPKDGDTQYF
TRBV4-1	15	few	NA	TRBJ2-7	TGCGCCAGCAGCCAAGATAGGGTGGGGGTTTACGAGCAGTACTTC	CASSQDRVGVYEQYF
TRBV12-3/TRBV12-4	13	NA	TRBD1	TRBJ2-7	TGTGCCAGCAGGGACAGGGGAAGAAACGAGCAGTACTTC	CASRDRGRNEQYF
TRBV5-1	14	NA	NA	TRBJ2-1	TGCGCCAGCAGCCGGGACACCACCTACAATGAGCAGTTCTTC	CASSRDTTYNEQFF
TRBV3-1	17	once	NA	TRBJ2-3	TGTGCCAGCAGCCACGAAAAGGGGTTCTGGGGCACAGATACGCAGTATTTT	CASSHEKGFWGTDTQYF
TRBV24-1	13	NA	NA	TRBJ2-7	TGTGCCCCCGGAGGGCGCCGCTCCTACGAGCAGTACTTC	CAPGGRRSYEQYF
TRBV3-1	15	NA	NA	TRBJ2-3	TGTGCCAGCAGCCAGAGGACTGGACGATCAGATACGCAGTATTTT	CASSQRTGRSDTQYF
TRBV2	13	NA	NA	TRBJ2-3	TGTGCCAGCCGGCAGCGGCCGGGCAGATACGCGTATTTT	CASRQRPGRYAYF
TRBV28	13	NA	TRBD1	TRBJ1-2	TGTGCCAGTCAACAGGGGACAAACTATGGCTACACCTTC	CASQQGTNYGYTF
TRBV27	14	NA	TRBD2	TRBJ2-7	TGTGCCAGCAGTTTTGGGGGGGAGTCCTACGAGCAGTACTTC	CASSFGGESYEQYF
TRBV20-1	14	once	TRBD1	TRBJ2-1	TGCAGTGCCCTCCTCGGGACAGCCTCCAATGAGCAGTTCTTC	CSALLGTASNEQFF
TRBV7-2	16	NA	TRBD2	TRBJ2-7	TGTGCCAGCAGCCTGGAACTAGCGGGAGGTATATACGAGCAGTACTTC	CASSLELAGGIYEQYF
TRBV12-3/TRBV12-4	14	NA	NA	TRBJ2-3	TGTGCCAACAGTTTTATCTCGGCCGCAGATACGCAGTATTTT	CANSFISAADTQYF
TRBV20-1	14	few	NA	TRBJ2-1	TGCAGTGCTAGAGATCATCGGAACGCTGGTGAGCAGTTCTTC	CSARDHRNAGEQFF
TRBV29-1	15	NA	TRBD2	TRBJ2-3	TGCAGCGCTTTGGGACTAGCGGGATTCACAGATACGCAGTATTTT	CSALGLAGFTDTQYF
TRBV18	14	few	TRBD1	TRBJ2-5	TGTGCCAGCAGTCCCCTCGACAGGGGGGAGACCCAGTACTTC	CASSPLDRGETQYF
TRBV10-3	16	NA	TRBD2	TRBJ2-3	TGTGCCATTTGTCTGGGGACTAGCGGGAGCGGAGATACGCAGTATTTT	CAICLGTSGSGDTQYF
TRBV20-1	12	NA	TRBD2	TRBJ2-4	TGCAGTGCTGCGGGACTACAAAACATTCAGTACTTC	CSAAGLQNIQYF
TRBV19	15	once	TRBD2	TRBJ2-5	TGTGCCAGTAGTATCAGCGGGGGGTACCAAGAGACCCAGTACTTC	CASSISGGYQETQYF
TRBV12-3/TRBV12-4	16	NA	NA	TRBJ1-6	TGTGCCAGCAGTTTAGGGGCCAATCCTAAAAATTCACCCCTCCACTTT	CASSLGANPKNSPLHF
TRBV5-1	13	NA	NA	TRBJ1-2	TGCGCCAGCAGCTCGGACGGTTCTATGGAATACACCTTC	CASSSDGSMEYTF
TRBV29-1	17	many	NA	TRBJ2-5	TGCAGCGTTGAAGAGGGGGGTGGTATTACAACCCAAGAGACCCAGTACTTC	CSVEEGGGITTQETQYF